One sample yielded the 21 T cell receptor beta chains listed below, sequenced in a study of T-cell memory formation after mild COVID-19 (dated by TCRdb to 2020 to 2023). Receptor libraries were prepared by 5' RACE. Sequenced using an Illumina NovaSeq 6000. The raw public data were reprocessed by TCRdb itself: fastp quality trimming at Q25, MiXCR clonotype calling, in-frame beta chains only. Each entry merges the rows of one CDR3 protein and shows their most common DNA and genes. The sample has a few hundred thousand distinct CDR3 sequences on record, about 20% of them singletons. The ten largest account for about 21% of the sample. The sequencing sample was made of PBMCs or a T cell subset sorted from them (not recorded which). These receptors were collected from a man younger than 30 who had mild COVID-19 (a few samples of this study predate the infection). The sample titles of this study are shuffled in the database, so cell type and time point are left out; the donor was told from shared clones.

This clonotype was observed at least ten times. V gene TRBV4-1 combines with J gene TRBJ2-3; TRBD2 agrees at 9 bases. Germline CDR1 MGHRA, CDR2 YSYEKL. V lost 0 bases and J lost 4; bases outside the gene matches: 8. This CDR3 has 17 amino acids. For the CDR3, the DNA is TGCGCCAGCAGCCAAGATCTCTGGCGGGGGGGCGCAGATACGCAGTATTTT. Protein product: CASSQDLWRGGADTQYF.

The V call is TRBV6-6, the J call TRBJ1-3, with unresolved D. Germline values: CDR1 MNHNY, CDR2 SVGAGI (reference sequence). V lost 1 base and J 4 bases, leaving 23 bases between the germline ends. This CDR3 contains 19 residues. CDR3 sequence (DNA): TGTGCCAGCAGTTACTACGTCCTTCGGGAGGGTGATTCCGGAAACACCATATATTTT. As protein: CASSYYVLREGDSGNTIYF.

J is TRBJ2-3 and V is TRBV5-1; D might be TRBD1 (6 bases). CDR1 SGHRS and CDR2 YFSETQ come from the germline V gene. This CDR3 region has 14 residues. V lost 0 bases and J 8 bases, leaving 13 bases between the germline ends. The DNA for the CDR3 is TGCGCCAGCAGCTTGGTGCAGGGGTGGTCTACGCAGTATTTT. Residues: CASSLVQGWSTQYF. The full variable domain, in which reference TRBV5-1 and TRBJ2-3 provide the parts outside the CDR3, is KAGVTQTPRYLIKTRGQQVTLSCSPISGHRSVSWYQQTPGQGLQFLFEYFSETQRNKGNFPGRFSGRQFSNSRSEMNVSTLELGDSALYLCASSLVQGWSTQYFGPGTRLTVL.

There are a few counts of this clonotype. The chain combines TRBV7-2 with TRBJ2-7; 7 nucleotides line up with TRBD1. Trimming at V came to 5 bases and at J to 5 bases, leaving 6 bases not matched to a gene. The CDR3 sequence is 13 residues long. Germline values: CDR1 SGHTA, CDR2 FQGNSA. CDR3 region: CASSRSQGHEQYF. Written as DNA, the CDR3 is TGTGCCAGCAGCCGATCACAGGGGCACGAGCAGTACTTC. The full variable domain, in which reference TRBV7-2 and TRBJ2-7 provide the parts outside the CDR3, is GAGVSQSPSNKVTEKGKDVELRCDPISGHTALYWYRQSLGQGLEFLIYFQGNSAPDKSGLPSDRFSAERTGGSVSTLTIQRTQQEDSAVYLCASSRSQGHEQYFGPGTRLTVT.

The J gene is TRBJ2-3, the V gene TRBV3-1, with D maybe TRBD2 (7 bases). This CDR3 contains 15 residues. The V gene's germline CDR1 is LGHDT and CDR2 YNNKEL (reference sequence). The V end lost 7 bases, the J end lost 6 bases, and 20 bases lay between the germline ends. The CDR3 bases are TGTGCCAGCATCGAGGGAGGGGGGCCAGTCGATACGCAGTATTTT. It is translated as CASIEGGGPVDTQYF.

This chain joins TRBV14 and TRBJ1-4, with D uncertain. The CDR3 loop spans 16 amino acids. The germline CDR1 and CDR2 sequences are SGHDN and FVKESK. The V and J ends lost 1 base and 7 bases respectively, with 16 bases between them. The CDR3 is CASSQGVIGLGEKLFF. In DNA, the CDR3 is TGTGCCAGCAGCCAAGGAGTGATCGGCCTGGGTGAAAAACTGTTTTTT.

This chain joins TRBV12-5 and TRBJ2-3; D remains unclear. There are 12 residues in the CDR3. Trimming pared 4 bases from V and 5 bases from J, leaving 7 bases between. The germline V gene encodes CDR1 LGHNT and CDR2 FRNRAP. The CDR3 region has the DNA TGTGCTAGTGGTTCCGAAGGAGATACGCAGTATTTT. It codes for CASGSEGDTQYF.

The chain has TRBV4-3 and TRBJ1-2; D gene ambiguous. Trimming removed 4 bases from V and 6 bases from J, with 15 bases in between. Germline V lookup: CDR1 LGHNA, CDR2 YSLEER. The CDR3 has 14 amino acids. CDR3 loop: CASSPRWEADGYTF. CDR3 coding DNA: TGCGCCAGCAGCCCCCGGTGGGAGGCGGATGGCTACACCTTC.

This clonotype was picked up a small number of times. The chain couples TRBV6-6 to TRBJ1-5, with D possibly matching TRBD1 (6 bases). Trimming left V 0 bases short and J 9 bases short, with 6 bases between. CDR3 length equals 12 residues. Germline V gene lookup returns CDR1 MNHNY and CDR2 SVGAGI (reference sequence). This CDR3 reads CASSYSGGPQHF. CDR3 bases: TGTGCCAGCAGTTACTCAGGGGGGCCCCAGCATTTT.

The table lists this clonotype with a few counts. This sequence joins TRBV20-1 and TRBJ1-5; D gene unclear. Germline V lookup: CDR1 DFQATT, CDR2 SNEGSKA (reference sequence). This CDR3 contains 13 residues. The CDR3 loop is CSGVLGLNQPQHF. CDR3 nucleotides: TGCAGCGGCGTGCTGGGATTAAATCAGCCCCAGCATTTT.

Only a few counts were recorded for this clonotype. This sequence joins TRBV2 and TRBJ2-7, with 15 nucleotides matching TRBD2. Germline lookup yields CDR1 SNHLY and CDR2 FYNNEI. This CDR3 is 15 amino acids long. The V and J ends lost 2 bases and 9 bases, in that order; junction bases with no gene match: 5. The CDR3 DNA is TGTGCCAGCAGTGAACGGGGACTAGCGGGGGGTACGCAGTACTTC. Translation gives CASSERGLAGGTQYF.

This clonotype showed up many times. V gene TRBV5-1 combines with J gene TRBJ1-6; D is perhaps TRBD1 (6 bases). The germline V gene has CDR1 SGHRS and CDR2 YFSETQ. V lost 0 bases, J lost 8 bases, and 6 bases lay in between. The CDR3 spans 13 residues. In DNA form, the CDR3 reads TGCGCCAGCAGCTTGGACAGGGATTCACCCCTCCACTTT. Translated: CASSLDRDSPLHF.

A few counts support this clonotype. The chain uses TRBV7-9 and TRBJ2-7; 7 bases map to TRBD1. Germline V gene lookup returns CDR1 SEHNR and CDR2 FQNEAQ (reference sequence). V trimming: 5 bases; J trimming: 5 bases; junction bases outside the gene matches: 6. The CDR3 is 13 residues long. The CDR3 loop is CASSGQGVDEQYF. The CDR3 coding sequence is TGTGCCAGCAGCGGGCAGGGGGTGGACGAGCAGTACTTC.

This clonotype has only a few counts. The V and J genes are TRBV29-1 and TRBJ1-2; D gene unclear. The CDR3 totals 10 residues. V was trimmed by 5 bases and J by 6 bases, leaving 7 bases between them. Germline CDR1 reads SQVTM; CDR2 reads ANQGSEA. In nucleotides, the CDR3 is TGCAGCGTTTCCCGGGATGGCTACACCTTC. Protein sequence: CSVSRDGYTF. The full variable domain, completed using reference TRBV29-1 and TRBJ1-2, is SAVISQKPSRDICQRGTSLTIQCQVDSQVTMMFWYRQQPGQSLTLIATANQGSEATYESGFVIDKFPISRPNLTFSTLTVSNMSPEDSSIYLCSVSRDGYTFGSGTRLTVV.

This clonotype was observed a handful of times. This sequence joins TRBV5-1 and TRBJ2-5, with a weak D call TRBD2 (5 bases). Trimming cost V 0 bases and J 5 bases, with 17 bases left between them. This CDR3 has 16 residues. CDR1 is SGHRS, CDR2 YFSETQ, per germline. The CDR3 here is CASSLDGGALGETQYF. The CDR3 nucleotides read TGCGCCAGCAGCTTGGATGGAGGCGCCTTGGGGGAGACCCAGTACTTC.

V usage is TRBV6-6 and J usage is TRBJ2-3; D may be TRBD1 (5 bases). This CDR3 has 15 residues. CDR1 MNHNY and CDR2 SVGAGI come from the germline V gene (reference sequence). The V and J ends lost 2 bases and 3 bases respectively, with 12 bases between them. The CDR3: CASSYQGSRTDTQYF. In DNA, the CDR3 is TGTGCCAGCAGTTACCAGGGCTCAAGGACAGATACGCAGTATTTT.

This clonotype was recorded a few times. The chain is built from TRBV6-5 and TRBJ1-2; D is unresolved. The CDR3 loop spans 12 amino acids. V gave up 6 bases and J gave up 5 bases, with 10 bases separating them. From germline, CDR1 is MNHEY and CDR2 SVGAGI. The CDR3 coding sequence is TGTGCCAGCAGCGAGACGGGATATGGCTACACCTTC. The encoded protein is CASSETGYGYTF.

V is TRBV6-6 and J is TRBJ2-3; tentatively, D is TRBD2 (5 bases). Germline values: CDR1 MNHNY, CDR2 SVGAGI (reference sequence). Trimming cost V 4 bases and J 0 bases, with 14 bases left between them. The CDR3 spans 16 residues. DNA for the CDR3: TGTGCCAGCAGTTGGCCCGGGGTTCCTAGCACAGATACGCAGTATTTT. It translates to CASSWPGVPSTDTQYF.

This clonotype occurred a few times. The chain employs TRBV5-1 and TRBJ1-5, with 7 bases matching TRBD1. The V and J ends lost 3 bases and 9 bases, in that order; junction bases with no gene match: 9. Germline CDR1 SGHRS, CDR2 YFSETQ. The CDR3 spans 14 residues. For the CDR3, the DNA is TGCGCCAGCAGCTCCGGGACAGCCTTCGGGCCCCAGCATTTT. Protein sequence: CASSSGTAFGPQHF.

The rearrangement uses TRBV7-9 and TRBJ1-1; 7 positions match TRBD1. This CDR3 has 17 amino acids. The junction had 12 bases not matched to a gene; V was cut back by 2 bases and J by 3 bases. From germline, CDR1 is SEHNR and CDR2 FQNEAQ (reference sequence). CDR3 loop: CASSLSQGVRDYTEAFF. CDR3 in DNA: TGTGCCAGCAGCTTAAGTCAGGGGGTACGGGATTACACTGAAGCTTTCTTT.

This clonotype was observed a single time. This chain links TRBV2 with TRBJ2-1, with D perhaps TRBD2 (6 bases). Germline V CDR1 and CDR2: SNHLY, FYNNEI. The CDR3 contains 12 residues. Trimming pared 6 bases from V and 7 bases from J, leaving 10 bases between. The CDR3: CASRGSGNEQFF. The DNA for the CDR3 is TGTGCCAGCAGGGGTAGCGGTAATGAGCAGTTCTTC.